This T cell receptor (beta chain) emerged from a study of blood T cells in healthy people across ages. Study-level findings and limits: Considered underestimates were the diversity estimates obtained from one million T cells. Strong correlation linked observed beta diversity and percent naive T cells.

Caucasian, healthy and from Russia, the donors were aged between 6 and 90. The table lists this clonotype with a few counts. What it recognizes is unknown. The authors ran a second PCR of about 6 to 11 cycles using a sample-barcoded 5' primer and a J-beta primer mix. Every single cDNA molecule received a tag from a template-switch adaptor with 12 random nucleotides. TCRdb recomputed calls from the 5' RACE reads with MiXCR, one row per CDR3 protein. Here the sample spans over a million distinct CDR3 sequences, 45% being singletons. The J segment lost 7 bases and the V segment lost 0 bases, leaving 2 bases of the junction unmatched. This CDR3 is built from 12 residues. In germline, CDR1 is SQVTM, CDR2 ANQGSEA.

Specimen: blood. The sequence derives from a woman between 55 and 75 years old in good health. The chain carries TRBV29-1 and TRBJ1-1, with TRBD1 matching over 7 bases. The CDR3 nucleotides read TGCAGCGTTGAAGACGGGACAGTTGAAGCTTTCTTT. This codes for CSVEDGTVEAFF.